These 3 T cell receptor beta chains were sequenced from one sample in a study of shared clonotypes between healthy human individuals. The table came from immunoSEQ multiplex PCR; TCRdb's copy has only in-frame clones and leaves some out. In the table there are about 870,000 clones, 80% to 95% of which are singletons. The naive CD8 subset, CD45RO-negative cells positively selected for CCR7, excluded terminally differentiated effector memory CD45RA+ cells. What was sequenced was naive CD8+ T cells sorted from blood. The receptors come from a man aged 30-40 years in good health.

This CDR3 reads CATSRGGSFDYTF. The CDR3 nucleotides read TGTGCCACCAGCAGGGGGGGGTCTTTCGACTACACCTTC. The rearrangement joins TRBV15 to TRBJ1-2, with D possibly matching TRBD1 (5 bases). Trimming shortened V by 3 bases and J by 10 bases, and 15 bases separated the two germline ends. The CDR3 is 13 amino acids. CDR1 is LNHNV and CDR2 is YYDKDF in the germline V gene (reference sequence). The variable domain in full, with the rest retrieved from reference TRBV15 and TRBJ1-2, is DAMVIQNPRYQVTQFGKPVTLSCSQTLNHNVMYWYQQKSSQAPKLLFHYYDKDFNNEADTPDNFQSRRPNTSFCFLDIRSPGLGDTAMYLCATSRGGSFDYTFGSGTRLTVV.

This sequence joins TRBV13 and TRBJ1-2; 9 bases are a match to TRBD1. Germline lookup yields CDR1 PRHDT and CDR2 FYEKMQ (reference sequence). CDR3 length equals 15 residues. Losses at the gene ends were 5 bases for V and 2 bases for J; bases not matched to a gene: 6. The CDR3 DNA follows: TGTGCCAGCAGCCAAGGGGACAGGGAGAACTATGGCTACACCTTC. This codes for CASSQGDRENYGYTF.

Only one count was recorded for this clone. CDR3 DNA: TGCGCCAGCAGCCAAGATACCGGGACAGCCCAGTACAATGAGCAGTTCTTC. Amino acids: CASSQDTGTAQYNEQFF. The rearrangement joins TRBV4-3 to TRBJ2-1, with TRBD1 matching 7 bases. This CDR3 has 17 residues. V was pared by 0 bases and J by 4 bases, with 9 bases of the junction left unmatched. Germline CDR1 LGHNA, CDR2 YSLEER.